The 28 T cell receptor beta chains given below trace back to one sample, sequenced in a study of T cell repertoires in cytomegalovirus infection. TCRdb redid the calling of the reads with MiXCR, one entry per CDR3 protein. The sample yields about 770,000 distinct CDR3 sequences, 25% to 30% seen once. Which antigens these TCRs recognize remains unknown. The sequences come from cultured CD8+ T cells from PBMCs, collected from culture after CMV antigen stimulation. These receptors all stem from a human donor in good health (CMV status not recorded). Some clones in this sample may be carry-over from other donors' samples.

The chain combines TRBV27 with TRBJ1-5; the match to TRBD1 covers 10 bases. CDR3 length: 16 amino acids. V was clipped by 6 bases and J by 4 bases; unmatched bases: 9. Germline V CDR1 and CDR2: MNHEY, SMNVEV (reference sequence). The CDR3 nucleotides read TGTGCCAGCAGGGCAAAGAGACAGGGGGCTAATCAGCCCCAGCATTTT. Translated, it gives CASRAKRQGANQPQHF.

The genes are TRBV7-9 and TRBJ2-1, with D perhaps matching TRBD1 (5 bases). This CDR3 is built from 11 residues. Trimming pared 7 bases from V and 7 bases from J, leaving 8 bases between. Germline V gene lookup returns CDR1 SEHNR and CDR2 FQNEAQ (reference sequence). The CDR3 spells CASTDRNEQFF. As DNA, the CDR3 is TGTGCCAGCACCGACAGAAATGAGCAGTTCTTC. The complete variable domain, with remaining parts taken from reference TRBV7-9 and TRBJ2-1, reads DTGVSQNPRHKITKRGQNVTFRCDPISEHNRLYWYRQTLGQGPEFLTYFQNEAQLEKSRLLSDRFSAERPKGSFSTLEIQRTEQGDSAMYLCASTDRNEQFFGPGTRLTVL.

The V call is TRBV7-2, the J call TRBJ1-1, with 8 positions matching TRBD1. The CDR3 length is 14 residues. Germline-derived CDR1 and CDR2 are SGHTA and FQGNSA. The V segment lost 4 bases and the J segment 7 bases; nucleotides outside the gene matches: 8. CDR3 nucleotides: TGTGCCAGCAGCTCCACGACAGGGGCTATTGAAGCTTTCTTT. This codes for CASSSTTGAIEAFF.

The chain carries TRBV7-2 and TRBJ2-7; tentatively, D is TRBD1 or TRBD2 (5 bases each). The CDR3 extends over 15 amino acids. V dropped 5 bases and J dropped 0 bases, with 14 bases sitting between them. Germline-derived CDR1 and CDR2 are SGHTA and FQGNSA. The chain's CDR3 is CASSRGQGPSYEQYF. DNA of the CDR3: TGTGCCAGCAGCCGAGGGCAGGGCCCCTCCTACGAGCAGTACTTC.

This clonotype was seen many times. The chain joins TRBV7-8 to TRBJ2-7, with D possibly being TRBD1 (5 bases). From germline, CDR1 is SGHVS and CDR2 FQNEAQ. V lost 0 bases and J lost 3, with 12 bases in between. The CDR3 covers 15 residues. The CDR3 coding sequence is TGTGCCAGCAGCTTAGCGTCAGGGTTTGGCTACGAGCAGTACTTC. It translates to CASSLASGFGYEQYF.

The sample holds a few counts of this clonotype. V gene TRBV20-1 combines with J gene TRBJ1-5, with D maybe TRBD1 (6 bases). This CDR3 has 18 residues. Germline V CDR1 and CDR2: DFQATT, SNEGSKA (reference sequence). V was pared by 0 bases and J by 4 bases, with 22 bases between. The CDR3 protein is CSARERGGGAGMNQPQHF. The DNA of the CDR3 is TGCAGTGCTAGAGAGAGGGGGGGCGGGGCAGGGATGAATCAGCCCCAGCATTTT.

This rearrangement joins TRBV28 to TRBJ1-1; no reliable D call. The germline CDR1 and CDR2 sequences are MDHEN and SYDVKM. V was shortened by 3 bases and J by 0 bases, with 11 bases between the two germline ends. The CDR3 consists of 15 residues. The CDR3 spells CASSFLGTMNTEAFF. DNA of the CDR3: TGTGCCAGCAGTTTCTTAGGAACAATGAACACTGAAGCTTTCTTT.

This clonotype was detected a few times. The V gene is TRBV20-1, the J gene TRBJ2-1; 10 nucleotides match TRBD2. CDR1 DFQATT and CDR2 SNEGSKA come from the germline V gene (reference sequence). The CDR3 sequence is 19 residues long. Trimming removed 1 base from V and 5 bases from J; junction bases left unmatched: 17. Here the CDR3 reads CSARVSGGADRSIDNEQFF. The CDR3 DNA sequence: TGCAGTGCTAGAGTGAGCGGGGGGGCCGATCGATCAATCGACAATGAGCAGTTCTTC.

This clonotype was observed a handful of times. The genes are TRBV5-1 and TRBJ2-4; 7 positions match TRBD1. Trimming cost V 1 base and J 3 bases; bases outside gene matches: 4. CDR3 length equals 15 residues. Germline V lookup: CDR1 SGHRS, CDR2 YFSETQ. As DNA, the CDR3 is TGCGCCAGCAGCTTGAACCAGGGGGACAAAAACATTCAGTACTTC. Its protein is CASSLNQGDKNIQYF.

The J gene is TRBJ2-2, the V gene TRBV7-8; 11 bases map to TRBD2. Unmatched junction bases numbered 9, after V lost 1 base and J lost 5 bases. This CDR3 region has 18 residues. The germline gives CDR1 SGHVS, CDR2 FQNEAQ. The CDR3 protein is CASSLVGSGGARTGELFF. In nucleotides, the CDR3 is TGTGCCAGCAGCTTAGTGGGTAGCGGGGGGGCCAGGACCGGGGAGCTGTTTTTT.

This clonotype was seen a few times. This sequence joins TRBV7-8 and TRBJ1-2; D is undetermined. V shed 4 bases and J shed 8 bases, with 20 bases lying between them. CDR3 length: 15 residues. Germline V gene sequence: CDR1 SGHVS, CDR2 FQNEAQ. The CDR3 DNA sequence: TGTGCCAGCAGCTATGGCCTCGAGAGGATCGGGGGCTACACCTTC. Residues: CASSYGLERIGGYTF.

This clonotype came up a few times. The junction differs from germline at one of its ends, possibly a read error. The V and J genes are TRBV7-7 and TRBJ2-7; 8 bases line up with TRBD1. CDR1 SSHAT and CDR2 FNYEAQ come from the germline V gene (reference sequence). CDR3 length: 15 residues. DNA for the CDR3: TGTGCTAGCAGCTTAGCGACAGGGGAGGCGTACGAGCAGTACTTC. The encoded protein is CASSLATGEAYEQYF.

The chain employs TRBV9 and TRBJ1-1; 9 bases map to TRBD1. Looked up from germline, CDR1 is SGDLS and CDR2 is YYNGEE. The CDR3 has 15 residues. The J segment lost 7 bases and the V segment lost 4 bases, leaving 11 bases of the junction unmatched. CDR3: CASSPSGTGSGEAFF. The CDR3 DNA reads TGTGCCAGCAGCCCCAGCGGGACAGGGTCGGGTGAAGCTTTCTTT.

V and J are TRBV6-6 and TRBJ2-1, with D unresolved. The CDR3 spans 12 residues. Germline V gene lookup returns CDR1 MNHNY and CDR2 SVGAGI (reference sequence). Trimming removed 6 bases at V and 5 bases at J, with 8 bases between. In DNA, the CDR3 is TGTGCCAGCAGCCGAATCCACAATGAGCAGTTCTTC. Its translation is CASSRIHNEQFF.

This clonotype was counted many times. The chain recombines TRBV6-2 or TRBV6-3 with TRBJ2-3; D uncertain. Germline V CDR1 and CDR2: MNHEY, SVGEGT. This CDR3 comprises 14 residues. The V end lost 2 bases, the J end lost 4 bases, and 10 bases lay between the germline ends. DNA for the CDR3: TGTGCCAGCAGTTACCCTCCGGCGCCAGATACGCAGTATTTT. The encoded protein is CASSYPPAPDTQYF.

Many counts were recorded for this clonotype. The V gene is TRBV7-2, the J gene TRBJ1-1; the D is unclear. Per the germline V gene, CDR1 is SGHTA and CDR2 is FQGNSA. The V end lost 2 bases, the J end lost 0 bases, and 4 bases lay between the germline ends. There are 13 residues in the CDR3. CDR3 residues: CASSLTMNTEAFF. In DNA form, the CDR3 reads TGTGCCAGCAGCTTAACAATGAACACTGAAGCTTTCTTT.

The chain employs TRBV10-3 and TRBJ2-7, with D perhaps matching TRBD1 (6 bases). The CDR3 totals 15 residues. Trimming removed 1 base at V and 0 bases at J, with 10 bases between. The V gene's germline CDR1 is ENHRY and CDR2 SYGVKD. DNA for the CDR3: TGTGCCATCAGTGAGTGGACAGCAAGCTCCTACGAGCAGTACTTC. Residues: CAISEWTASSYEQYF.

In its sample, this clonotype was seen many times. Germline is not matched at one junction end, which may reflect a read error. The rearrangement links TRBV4-1 to TRBJ1-1, with D perhaps TRBD1 (6 bases). There are 11 residues in the CDR3. From germline, CDR1 is MGHRA and CDR2 YSYEKL. CDR3 loop: CASSQGSEAFF. The CDR3, as DNA: TGTGCCAGCAGCCAGGGGTCTGAAGCTTTCTTT.

The chain couples TRBV2 to TRBJ2-6; perhaps D is TRBD1 or TRBD2 (5 bases each). V lost 5 bases, J lost 2 bases, and 16 bases lay in between. This CDR3 region has 17 residues. The germline V gene has CDR1 SNHLY and CDR2 FYNNEI. The CDR3 coding sequence is TGTGCCAGCAGTCATGCCCGGGGCCGGGCTGGGGCCAACGTCCTGACTTTC. It specifies CASSHARGRAGANVLTF.

This clonotype has more than one count but fewer than ten. CDR3 in amino acids: CASSPRQGNYGYTF. The CDR3 nucleotides read TGTGCCAGCAGTCCTAGACAGGGAAACTATGGCTACACCTTC. The chain carries TRBV12-3 or TRBV12-4 and TRBJ1-2, with 7 nucleotides matching TRBD1. CDR3 length: 14 amino acids. The ends lost 5 bases at V and 2 bases at J; junction bases unmatched: 5.

This clonotype has only a few counts. J is TRBJ2-1 and V is TRBV4-1; D remains unclear. The V gene lost 4 bases and the J gene lost 5 bases, with 18 bases spanning the gap. CDR3 length: 16 amino acids. The germline V gene encodes CDR1 MGHRA and CDR2 YSYEKL. The CDR3 sequence: CASSPRTAGTDNEQFF. In DNA, the CDR3 is TGCGCCAGCAGCCCCAGGACGGCAGGAACCGACAATGAGCAGTTCTTC.

This clonotype was detected only a few times. The chain joins TRBV7-8 to TRBJ1-5; D is ambiguous. Germline CDR1 and CDR2: SGHVS and FQNEAQ. Trimming took 2 bases from V and 7 from J, leaving 12 bases between them. CDR3 length: 14 residues. The CDR3 region has the DNA TGTGCCAGCAGCTTAAATACAGTATCCCAGCCCCAGCATTTT. Translated, it gives CASSLNTVSQPQHF.

This clonotype came up many times. The rearrangement links TRBV7-9 to TRBJ2-3; 7 nucleotides align to TRBD1. Per germline, CDR1 SEHNR and CDR2 FQNEAQ (reference sequence). V gave up 4 bases and J gave up 2 bases; unmatched junction bases: 9. The CDR3 consists of 16 residues. As DNA, the CDR3 is TGTGCCAGCAGCTCGACAGGGAATAGTGCCACAGATACGCAGTATTTT. Translation gives CASSSTGNSATDTQYF.

This chain links TRBV29-1 with TRBJ1-2, with 7 bases fitting TRBD1. V shed 7 bases and J 4 bases; nucleotides not matched to a gene: 9. The CDR3 is made up of 13 amino acids. CDR1 and CDR2 (germline): SQVTM, ANQGSEA. The DNA for the CDR3 is TGCAGCGCTAGGGACAGCTTCTCCTATGGCTACACCTTC. Its protein product is CSARDSFSYGYTF.

This chain links TRBV7-8 with TRBJ2-3, with 9 bases that match TRBD2. From germline, CDR1 is SGHVS and CDR2 FQNEAQ. This CDR3 comprises 17 residues. The V and J ends lost 1 base and 3 bases, in that order; junction bases with no gene match: 8. The CDR3 sequence: CASSLDRSGGSTDTQYF. CDR3 coding DNA: TGTGCCAGCAGCTTAGATAGGAGCGGGGGGTCGACAGATACGCAGTATTTT.

This clonotype turned up a few times. The rearrangement uses TRBV25-1 and TRBJ2-7; 8 bases fit TRBD2. V shed 5 bases and J 2 bases; nucleotides not matched to a gene: 5. Looked up from germline, CDR1 is MGHDK and CDR2 is SYGVNS. The CDR3 loop spans 14 amino acids. The CDR3 region has the DNA TGTGCCAGCAGTAGACGGGGGGGTACCTACGAGCAGTACTTC. Its protein is CASSRRGGTYEQYF.

The chain joins TRBV10-2 to TRBJ2-1; 7 nucleotides match TRBD2. The CDR3 contains 16 residues. Germline V gives CDR1 WSHSY, CDR2 SAAADI. V was pared by 3 bases and J by 1 base, with 6 bases of the junction left unmatched. CDR3 sequence reads: CASSEGAGSSYNEQFF. The CDR3 nucleotides read TGCGCCAGCAGTGAAGGAGCGGGGAGTTCCTACAATGAGCAGTTCTTC.

This clonotype showed up just a few times. The CDR3 sequence: CASSKGVEQYV. In nucleotides, the CDR3 is TGTGCCAGCAGCAAAGGTGTCGAGCAGTACGTC. V and J are TRBV5-8 and TRBJ2-7; D uncertain. The CDR3 is made up of 11 amino acids. The germline V gene has CDR1 SGHTS and CDR2 YDEGEE. The V gene lost 4 bases and the J gene lost 6 bases, with 8 bases spanning the gap.